This T cell receptor (beta chain) was recorded in a study of CD8 T cells in Susac syndrome. There are 14 residues in the CDR3. Germline V CDR1 and CDR2: SNHLY, FYNNEI. V trimming: 8 bases; J trimming: 8 bases; junction bases outside the gene matches: 10. Random hexamers served to reverse transcribe roughly 0.45 to 1 ug RNA. The method of amplification for TCR beta CDR3 was immunoSEQ multiplex PCR, covering 54 Vbeta and 13 Jbeta. TCRdb called the immunoSEQ multiplex PCR reads again in MiXCR, with one record for every CDR3 protein. The data show about 120,000 distinct CDR3 sequences, 94% seen once. Material: CD4+ T cells from PBMCs. V gene TRBV2 combines with J gene TRBJ1-2; 11 bases line up with TRBD1. This clonotype originated in a human donor in good health. As DNA, the CDR3 is TGTGCCAGCGGTGTGGGGACAGGGGGGAAAGGCTACACCTTC. This gives the protein CASGVGTGGKGYTF.